This TCR beta chain was observed in a study of cytomegalovirus exposure and HLA in healthy donors. Turning to the study itself: Among the roughly 380 donors who were genotyped, about 86% fell in the genetic ancestry cluster that is associated with self-reported Caucasian donors.

This clone was recorded once. In the PCR, 60 Vbeta and 13 Jbeta primers were used. The protocol was immunoSEQ multiplex PCR, while the TCRdb copy is restricted to in-frame clones and leaves out a portion. The sample lists about 150,000 clones, 80% occurring once. The CDR3 totals 12 residues. Trimming took 4 bases from V and 4 from J, leaving 7 bases between them. CDR1 MNHNS and CDR2 SASEGT come from the germline V gene. The genes are TRBV6-1 and TRBJ2-5; D is unresolved. The specimen was PBMCs. This receptor was obtained from a young man in good health and CMV-seropositive. The CDR3 sequence: CASSGAGETQYF. The CDR3 DNA is TGTGCCAGCAGTGGGGCCGGAGAGACCCAGTACTTC.